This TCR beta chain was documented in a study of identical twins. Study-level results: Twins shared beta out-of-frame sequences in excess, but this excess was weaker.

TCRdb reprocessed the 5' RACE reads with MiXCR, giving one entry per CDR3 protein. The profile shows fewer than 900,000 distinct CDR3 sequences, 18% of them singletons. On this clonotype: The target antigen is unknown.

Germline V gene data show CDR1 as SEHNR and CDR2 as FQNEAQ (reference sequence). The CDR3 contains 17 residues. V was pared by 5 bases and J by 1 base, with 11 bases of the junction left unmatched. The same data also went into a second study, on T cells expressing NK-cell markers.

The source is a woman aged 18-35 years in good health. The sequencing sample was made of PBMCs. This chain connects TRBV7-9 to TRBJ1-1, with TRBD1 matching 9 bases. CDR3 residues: CASSPNTGGARNTEAFF. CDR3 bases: TGTGCCAGCAGCCCCAACACAGGGGGCGCGAGGAACACTGAAGCTTTCTTT.